This is a list of T cell receptor beta chains from one sample in a study of regulatory T cells in long-lasting Graves disease. One entry per CDR3 protein, called by TCRdb with MiXCR from the multiplex PCR reads. The top ten clones hold over 7% of a sample with roughly 410,000 distinct CDR3 sequences, approximately 16% of them seen once. These data were also reused for a study on T cells in Graves' hyperthyroidism and ophthalmopathy.

Source: peripheral blood mononuclear cells (PBMCs), taken at new diagnosis, from a patient treated with antithyroid drugs. The receptors stem from a woman between 40 and 55 years old with Graves disease. Each CDR3 is given with its conserved first and last residue. The order of the fields is J gene, D gene, clone size, V gene, CDR3 protein, CDR3 DNA. A D gene is named only where the DNA matches it firmly. Part of the rows lack a size; the others show once, few, many or a class for expanded clones.

TRBJ2-3,.,few,TRBV7-9,CASSGYSFDTQYF,TGTGCCAGCAGCGGGTACTCCTTCGATACGCAGTATTTT
TRBJ2-7,.,many,TRBV7-2,CAPPEPKRCEQYF,TGTGCCCCCCCTGAACCCAAGCGGTGCGAGCAGTACTTC
TRBJ2-1,TRBD2,.,TRBV20-1,CSATPLGRSHDEQFF,TGCAGTGCTACCCCCCTCGGGAGGTCCCACGATGAGCAGTTCTTC
TRBJ2-7,TRBD2,few,TRBV19,CASSIAMGLGGSEQYF,TGTGCCAGTAGTATAGCCATGGGACTAGGGGGTTCCGAGCAGTACTTC
TRBJ1-1,.,few,TRBV29-1,CSVAPRMNTEAFF,TGCAGCGTTGCCCCAAGGATGAACACTGAAGCTTTCTTT
TRBJ2-7,.,many,TRBV29-1,CSVKGPIDGNSYEQYF,TGCAGCGTTAAAGGCCCTATCGACGGGAACTCCTACGAGCAGTACTTC
TRBJ2-3,TRBD2,few,TRBV19,CASTTTGGGSTDTQYF,TGTGCCAGTACCACCACCGGCGGGGGTAGCACAGATACGCAGTATTTT
TRBJ2-7,TRBD2,many,TRBV12-3/TRBV12-4,CASSTSAGLDEQYF,TGTGCCAGCAGTACCTCAGCGGGACTGGACGAGCAGTACTTC
TRBJ2-7,TRBD1,many,TRBV2,CASWDRGLHEQYF,TGTGCCAGCTGGGACAGGGGCCTCCACGAGCAGTACTTC
TRBJ1-3,.,.,TRBV20-1,CSARDARGNTIYF,TGCAGTGCTAGAGATGCCAGAGGAAACACCATATATTTT
TRBJ2-2,.,many,TRBV6-2/TRBV6-3,CASTKDLASNTGELFF,TGTGCCAGCACCAAAGATTTAGCCTCGAACACCGGGGAGCTGTTTTTT
TRBJ2-2,.,many,TRBV6-1,CASTPLNAGAGELFF,TGTGCCAGCACCCCCTTAAACGCGGGTGCCGGGGAGCTGTTTTTT
TRBJ2-2,TRBD1,.,TRBV2,CASSEERGTGDTGELFF,TGTGCCAGCAGTGAAGAAAGGGGGACAGGGGACACCGGGGAGCTGTTTTTT
TRBJ2-2,TRBD2,.,TRBV4-2,CASSGQRVGLADSNTGELFF,TGTGCCAGCAGCGGACAAAGAGTGGGACTAGCGGACTCGAACACCGGGGAGCTGTTTTTT
TRBJ2-3,TRBD2,.,TRBV7-6,CASSPTTSGRWGTDTQYF,TGTGCCAGCAGCCCCACGACTAGCGGGAGGTGGGGCACAGATACGCAGTATTTT
TRBJ2-5,.,few,TRBV7-2,CASSLAAAPGTQYF,TGTGCCAGCAGCTTAGCGGCGGCCCCGGGGACCCAGTACTTC
TRBJ2-7,TRBD2,.,TRBV12-3/TRBV12-4,CASSSGLAVSYEQYF,TGTGCCAGCAGTTCCGGACTAGCGGTATCCTACGAGCAGTACTTC
TRBJ1-4,TRBD1,many,TRBV12-3/TRBV12-4,CASSLATGGGETLFF,TGTGCCAGCAGCCTTGCGACAGGGGGCGGAGAGACACTGTTTTTT
TRBJ2-1,.,many,TRBV10-3,CAIRKDKFSYNEQFF,TGTGCCATCAGAAAAGACAAGTTCTCCTACAATGAGCAGTTCTTC
TRBJ2-1,TRBD2,many,TRBV28,CASSPKRLAGWGEQFF,TGTGCCAGCAGTCCGAAACGACTAGCGGGTTGGGGTGAGCAGTTCTTC
TRBJ2-7,.,many,TRBV6-1,CASSRHDEQYF,TGTGCCAGCAGTAGGCACGACGAGCAGTACTTC
TRBJ2-7,.,few,TRBV20-1,CSATRSGEQYF,TGCAGTGCCACCCGCTCCGGGGAGCAGTACTTC
TRBJ2-1,TRBD2,.,TRBV18,CASSPNSGTSGVPSYNEQFF,TGTGCCAGCTCACCAAATTCCGGGACTAGCGGGGTTCCCTCCTACAATGAGCAGTTCTTC
TRBJ2-3,.,.,TRBV9,CASTDGTDTQYF,TGTGCCAGCACGGATGGCACAGATACGCAGTATTTT
TRBJ2-1,TRBD2,many,TRBV7-6,CASSQGGGRSNEQFF,TGTGCCAGCAGCCAAGGTGGCGGGAGATCTAATGAGCAGTTCTTC
TRBJ2-5,.,once,TRBV5-1,CASSVTGTVQETQYF,TGCGCCAGCAGCGTCACAGGGACGGTCCAAGAGACCCAGTACTTC
TRBJ1-3,.,many,TRBV7-9,CASSLAGTRYSGNTIYF,TGTGCCAGCAGCTTAGCCGGGACACGTTACTCTGGAAACACCATATATTTT
TRBJ1-1,TRBD1,many,TRBV12-3/TRBV12-4,CASSETGTGLTEAFF,TGTGCCAGCAGTGAGACAGGGACGGGACTCACTGAAGCTTTCTTT